A single sample gave rise to the 22 T cell receptor beta chains below, sequenced in a study of blood T cell repertoires in COVID-19. Some clones are missing from TCRdb's copy, which holds only in-frame ones; the method was immunoSEQ multiplex PCR. Among roughly 140,000 clones listed, roughly 90% were seen once. The material sequenced was PBMCs or T cells enriched from blood (not recorded which). These receptors were obtained from a woman aged 25 to 45 with acute COVID-19.

The J gene is TRBJ1-2, the V gene TRBV19, with D perhaps TRBD1 (6 bases). Per germline, CDR1 LNHDA and CDR2 SQIVND (reference sequence). The CDR3 length is 14 residues. V was trimmed by 6 bases and J by 4 bases, leaving 15 bases between them. The CDR3 coding sequence is TGTGCCAGTAGGAGCGACAGGAATGTCTATGGCTACACCTTC. Translation: CASRSDRNVYGYTF.

This clone has more than one count but fewer than ten. The sample carries other DNA sequences with the same CDR3. This chain's CDR3 is CASSLGQGNGYTF. In nucleotides, the CDR3 is TGCGCCAGCAGCTTGGGCCAGGGAAACGGCTACACCTTC. The gene calls are TRBV5-1 and TRBJ1-2; D is possibly TRBD1 (5 bases). The CDR3 has 13 residues. CDR1 and CDR2 (germline): SGHRS, YFSETQ. V was clipped by 0 bases and J by 8 bases, with 11 bases between them.

The chain recombines TRBV13 with TRBJ1-1; D remains ambiguous. V gave up 2 bases and J gave up 5 bases, with 18 bases separating them. The germline CDR1 and CDR2 sequences are PRHDT and FYEKMQ (reference sequence). The CDR3 contains 16 residues. The CDR3 region is CASSLRYVFKQTEAFF. CDR3 nucleotide sequence: TGTGCCAGCAGCTTAAGGTACGTGTTTAAACAGACTGAAGCTTTCTTT.

The chain uses TRBV30 and TRBJ2-5, with 11 bases lining up with TRBD2. Looked up from germline, CDR1 is GTSNPN and CDR2 is SVGIG (reference sequence). Trimming removed 5 bases from V and 5 bases from J; junction bases left unmatched: 13. This CDR3 is 16 amino acids long. The CDR3: CAWARGSSGRIETQYF. The CDR3 DNA reads TGTGCCTGGGCCAGGGGGTCTAGCGGGAGGATTGAGACCCAGTACTTC.

This clone was seen just once. The V gene is TRBV7-4, the J gene TRBJ1-5; maybe TRBD1 (5 bases). The CDR3 has 16 amino acids. Germline-derived CDR1 and CDR2 are SGHVT and SQSDAQ. Trimming shortened V by 3 bases and J by 8 bases, and 20 bases separated the two germline ends. The CDR3 coding sequence is TGTGCCAGCAGCTTGAGTAAAGGGGAAGGGGCCAAGCCCCAGCATTTT. This gives the protein CASSLSKGEGAKPQHF.

This clone appeared a few times. The rearrangement joins TRBV2 to TRBJ1-2; possible D gene TRBD1, 6 bases. Germline lookup yields CDR1 SNHLY and CDR2 FYNNEI. V shed 6 bases and J shed 8 bases, with 16 bases lying between them. The CDR3 is 13 amino acids. CDR3 DNA sequence: TGTGCCAGCAGGATAAACAGGGATGACGGCTACACCTTC. It yields the protein CASRINRDDGYTF.

Concerning this clone itself: Additional DNA sequences in this sample encode the identical CDR3. This chain connects TRBV4-1 to TRBJ2-7, with a possible D match to TRBD2 (6 bases). Trimming cost V 1 base and J 7 bases, with 17 bases left between them. Germline V gene data show CDR1 as MGHRA and CDR2 as YSYEKL. The CDR3 loop spans 15 amino acids. CDR3 in amino acids: CASSQGGTGAGEQYF. The CDR3 DNA is TGCGCCAGCAGCCAAGGGGGGACCGGGGCGGGGGAGCAGTACTTC.

V usage is TRBV5-1 and J usage is TRBJ2-7, with TRBD2 as a possible D gene (6 bases). Looked up from germline, CDR1 is SGHRS and CDR2 is YFSETQ. This CDR3 is 14 amino acids long. Trimming pared 4 bases from V and 3 bases from J, leaving 14 bases between. The DNA for the CDR3 is TGCGCCAGCAGCCAAGTTGTGGGGGGCTACGAGCAGTACTTC. As protein: CASSQVVGGYEQYF. The full variable domain, in which reference TRBV5-1 and TRBJ2-7 provide the parts outside the CDR3, is KAGVTQTPRYLIKTRGQQVTLSCSPISGHRSVSWYQQTPGQGLQFLFEYFSETQRNKGNFPGRFSGRQFSNSRSEMNVSTLELGDSALYLCASSQVVGGYEQYFGPGTRLTVT.

The sample holds a few counts of this clone. The chain links TRBV29-1 to TRBJ1-3; unclear D gene. The V and J ends lost 4 bases and 0 bases respectively, with 10 bases between them. Germline V lookup: CDR1 SQVTM, CDR2 ANQGSEA. There are 14 residues in the CDR3. The DNA of the CDR3 is TGCAGCGTTGCTGAGGGCCTCTCTGGAAACACCATATATTTT. The encoded protein is CSVAEGLSGNTIYF.

The chain joins TRBV3-1 (or the pseudogene TRBV3-2) to TRBJ1-5, with 7 bases that match TRBD1. This CDR3 region has 18 residues. CDR1 and CDR2 (germline): LGHDT, YNNKEL (reference sequence). The V and J ends lost 1 base and 4 bases, in that order; junction bases with no gene match: 13. In nucleotides, the CDR3 is TGTGCCAGCAGCCAAGTTACCCTTTCAGGGGGGATAAATCAGCCCCAGCATTTT. Amino acid sequence: CASSQVTLSGGINQPQHF.

This chain uses TRBV28 with TRBJ2-2, with 9 positions matching TRBD1. This CDR3 spans 16 amino acids. Germline values: CDR1 MDHEN, CDR2 SYDVKM. V shed 2 bases, J shed 6 bases, and the junction held 7 bases outside the gene matches. The CDR3 here is CASSLPGQGRSGELFF. CDR3 DNA: TGTGCCAGCAGTTTACCTGGACAGGGGCGTTCCGGGGAGCTGTTTTTT.

The CDR3 DNA reads as TGTGCCAGCACCACCGGGACAACCTACGAGCAGTACTTC. Amino acid sequence: CASTTGTTYEQYF. This rearrangement joins TRBV12-3 or TRBV12-4 to TRBJ2-7, with D perhaps TRBD1 (6 bases). V shed 7 bases and J shed 2 bases, with 12 bases lying between them. The CDR3 length is 13 residues.

The rearrangement joins TRBV27 to TRBJ2-3; 7 bases match TRBD1. The germline gives CDR1 MNHEY, CDR2 SMNVEV (reference sequence). J was trimmed by 2 bases and V by 5 bases; bases with no gene match: 7. The CDR3 length is 15 residues. CDR3 nucleotide sequence: TGTGCCAGCAGTCCATGGGACAGAGTCACAGATACGCAGTATTTT. The encoded protein is CASSPWDRVTDTQYF.

This clone was seen just once. The rearrangement joins TRBV3-1 (or the pseudogene TRBV3-2) to TRBJ1-2, with TRBD1 matching over 9 bases. V lost 4 bases and J lost 0; bases outside the gene matches: 3. Germline lookup yields CDR1 LGHDT and CDR2 YNNKEL (reference sequence). This CDR3 has 15 residues. CDR3 bases: TGTGCCAGCAGCCGCGGGACAGGGACTAACTATGGCTACACCTTC. Its translation is CASSRGTGTNYGYTF.

This rearrangement joins TRBV5-1 to TRBJ2-7; 7 nucleotides match TRBD1. V dropped 4 bases and J dropped 6; count of bases not matched to a gene: 10. Germline V gene lookup returns CDR1 SGHRS and CDR2 YFSETQ. The CDR3 loop spans 14 amino acids. The CDR3 here is CASSGPGTVSEQYF. The CDR3 DNA reads as TGCGCCAGCAGCGGGCCCGGGACAGTTAGCGAGCAGTACTTC.

This clone has a single count. The V gene is TRBV28, the J gene TRBJ1-2; D is ambiguous. Germline CDR1 is MDHEN and CDR2 is SYDVKM. The CDR3 covers 13 residues. The ends were cut back, 5 bases at V and 5 bases at J, with 12 bases in the middle. CDR3: CASSPNTPYGYTF. The CDR3 DNA reads TGTGCCAGCAGTCCCAATACACCGTATGGCTACACCTTC.

A single count supports this clone. V usage is TRBV10-3 and J usage is TRBJ2-5; the D gene is possibly TRBD1 (5 bases). The germline V gene encodes CDR1 ENHRY and CDR2 SYGVKD. This CDR3 is 11 amino acids long. V lost 4 bases and J 10 bases, leaving 10 bases between the germline ends. The CDR3 protein is CAISGGLNQYF. In DNA form, the CDR3 reads TGTGCCATCAGTGGGGGCCTTAACCAGTACTTC.

V is TRBV7-9 and J is TRBJ1-4; the match to TRBD1 covers 8 bases. Germline V gene sequence: CDR1 SEHNR, CDR2 FQNEAQ (reference sequence). This CDR3 has 18 residues. The ends lost 6 bases at V and 0 bases at J; junction bases unmatched: 12. The CDR3 reads CASSPRDRLTSTNEKLFF. The CDR3 DNA reads TGTGCCAGCAGTCCCCGGGACAGGCTCACCTCAACTAATGAAAAACTGTTTTTT. The variable domain in full, completed from reference TRBV7-9 and TRBJ1-4, reads DTGVSQNPRHKITKRGQNVTFRCDPISEHNRLYWYRQTLGQGPEFLTYFQNEAQLEKSRLLSDRFSAERPKGSFSTLEIQRTEQGDSAMYLCASSPRDRLTSTNEKLFFGSGTQLSVL.

The gene calls are TRBV14 and TRBJ1-3; D unresolved. The CDR3 extends over 14 amino acids. Germline V gene sequence: CDR1 SGHDN, CDR2 FVKESK. V lost 5 bases, J lost 1 base, and 9 bases lay in between. CDR3 nucleotides: TGTGCCAGCAGCAAATCTAATTCTGGAAACACCATATATTTT. Amino acids: CASSKSNSGNTIYF.

The genes are TRBV10-3 and TRBJ1-1; unclear D gene. V was trimmed by 3 bases and J by 1 base, leaving 9 bases between them. There are 14 residues in the CDR3. Germline CDR1 ENHRY, CDR2 SYGVKD. CDR3 amino acids: CAISEVGENTEAFF. CDR3 DNA: TGTGCCATCAGTGAAGTCGGGGAGAACACTGAAGCTTTCTTT.

The chain employs TRBV11-2 and TRBJ2-1, with 15 nucleotides matching TRBD2. J gave up 10 bases and V 0 bases, and 10 bases lay outside the gene matches. The CDR3 is made up of 18 amino acids. The germline V gene encodes CDR1 SGHAT and CDR2 FQNNGV. The CDR3 loop is CASSLEAGLAGGGTEQFF. CDR3 nucleotide sequence: TGTGCCAGCAGCTTAGAGGCGGGACTAGCGGGAGGTGGTACCGAGCAGTTCTTC.

V is TRBV28 and J is TRBJ2-7; TRBD1 agrees at 8 bases. The CDR3 is 14 amino acids. After removal of 4 bases from V and 3 bases from J, the junction contained 5 bases not matched to a gene. The germline gives CDR1 MDHEN, CDR2 SYDVKM. As DNA, the CDR3 is TGTGCCAGCAGTTGGTCGACAGGGGACTACGAGCAGTACTTC. As protein: CASSWSTGDYEQYF.